This paragraph reports one T cell receptor beta chain. Profiling relied on immunoSEQ multiplex PCR, and the TCRdb table lists in-frame clones only, not all of them. The repertoire consists of tens of thousands of clones, with roughly 91% occurring once and the leading ten covering under 0.65%. This entry is derived from a study of T cell changes during pregnancy in multiple sclerosis. V gave up 3 bases and J gave up 2 bases; unmatched junction bases: 14. Germline-derived CDR1 and CDR2 are LNHDA and SQIVND (reference sequence). The CDR3 totals 18 residues. The starting material was CD4+ T cells from peripheral blood mononuclear cells, obtained in the third trimester of pregnancy. The receptor's source is a female donor with multiple sclerosis, enrolled in a pregnancy study. The chain has TRBV19 and TRBJ1-1; 8 bases line up with TRBD1. The CDR3 DNA sequence: TGTGCCAGTAGTATGGTCAGACAGGGGACCTCCTCCAACACTGAAGCTTTCTTT. Translated: CASSMVRQGTSSNTEAFF.